These 8 T cell receptor beta chains share one sample of origin, sequenced in a study of CD8+CD57+ T cells in acquired aplastic anemia. For CDR3 and TCR beta VDJ profiling, genomic DNA was the template used. TCRdb independently ran MiXCR on the reads; one entry per CDR3 protein. The repertoire holds 400,000 to 450,000 distinct CDR3 sequences, roughly 64% seen once, with 4% in the top ten. Specimen: sorted CD4+, CD8+, or CD8+CD57+ T cells (not recorded which) from PBMCs. The receptors stem from a human donor in good health, serving as a control.

V usage is TRBV5-1 and J usage is TRBJ2-5; no firm D call. Looked up from germline, CDR1 is SGHRS and CDR2 is YFSETQ. The V gene lost 0 bases and the J gene lost 2 bases, with 5 bases spanning the gap. The CDR3 spans 13 residues. The CDR3 loop is CASSLAQQETQYF. CDR3 coding DNA: TGCGCCAGCAGCTTGGCTCAGCAAGAGACCCAGTACTTC.

About this clonotype itself: Possible read error: a much larger clone is one base away. No conserved phenylalanine or tryptophan is present at the end of the CDR3, so a read error is the likely explanation. This chain uses TRBV6-5 with TRBJ1-2, with a tentative D call TRBD1 (5 bases). The CDR3 runs 14 residues. Germline V CDR1 and CDR2: MNHEY, SVGAGI. V lost 0 bases and J 3 bases, leaving 8 bases between the germline ends. The DNA for the CDR3 is TGTGCCAGCAGTTACTCGAGAGGGGACTATGGCTACACCTTG. Translated: CASSYSRGDYGYTL.

Remarks on this clonotype: Germline and junction disagree at one end, which may indicate a read error. The chain employs TRBV12-3 or TRBV12-4 and TRBJ1-2, with unresolved D. The CDR3 spans 13 residues. CDR3 DNA: TGTGCCGGCAGGCCTAGACTGAACTATGGCTACACCTTC. It is translated as CAGRPRLNYGYTF.

A note on this clonotype: One end of the junction does not line up with germline, which may come from a read error. The chain employs TRBV7-9 and TRBJ1-4; 7 bases line up with TRBD1. Germline V gene data show CDR1 as SEHNR and CDR2 as FQNEAQ (reference sequence). CDR3 length: 14 amino acids. The CDR3 region has the DNA TGTGCCAGCAGCATAACACAGGGGAATGAAAACACCTTCTTT. As protein: CASSITQGNENTFF.

As regards this clonotype: The DNA is left out, because the CDR3 cannot be placed on it with certainty; the CDR3 is given as TCRdb lists it. The chain employs TRBV28 and TRBJ2-1; the D segment call TRBD1 is taken from the table without a DNA check. The germline CDR1 and CDR2 sequences are MDHEN and SYDVKM. Inclusive of both ends, the CDR3 amounts to 16 amino acids. The CDR3 loop reads CASSWVGTGSLNEQLF.

The chain recombines TRBV20-1 with TRBJ2-6, with D possibly TRBD2 on 5 matching bases. Trimming took 6 bases from V and 5 from J, leaving 20 bases between them. The CDR3 has 16 amino acids. Germline loops: CDR1 DFQATT, CDR2 SNEGSKA (reference sequence). CDR3 protein: CSALAMRDSRANVLTF. CDR3 nucleotides: TGCAGTGCCCTTGCAATGAGGGATAGCAGGGCCAACGTCCTGACTTTC.

This clonotype was seen repeatedly, ten times or more. J is TRBJ1-3 and V is TRBV5-4; weak D call: TRBD1 (6 bases). The ends were cut back, 4 bases at V and 2 bases at J, with 16 bases in the middle. The CDR3 consists of 16 residues. Per the germline V gene, CDR1 is SGHNT and CDR2 is YYREEE (reference sequence). The CDR3 DNA follows: TGTGCCAGCAGCCCGGGGGGGCGAGACGCTGGAAACACCATATATTTT. Its protein is CASSPGGRDAGNTIYF.

In its sample, this clonotype was seen many times. The genes are TRBV19 and TRBJ1-1; 7 bases agree with TRBD1. Losses at the gene ends were 3 bases for V and 5 bases for J; bases not matched to a gene: 6. The CDR3 is 14 residues long. Per germline, CDR1 LNHDA and CDR2 SQIVND (reference sequence). The CDR3 protein is CASSMTGSSTEAFF. The CDR3 DNA reads as TGTGCCAGTAGTATGACAGGGAGTAGTACTGAAGCTTTCTTT.